The rows below give T cell receptor beta chains drawn from one sample of a study of monozygotic twins with inflammatory bowel disease. TCRdb re-analyzed the 5' RACE reads; it lists each CDR3 protein once, without DNA. The sample has around 220,000 distinct CDR3 sequences. Material: blood. The receptors stem from a human donor with ulcerative colitis or Crohn's disease, or a healthy co-twin of an affected twin (not recorded which). Each CDR3 is given with its conserved first and last residue.

v_call	j_call	cdr3_aa
TRBV27	TRBJ1-5	CASSFSSNQPQHF
TRBV2	TRBJ2-7	CASALAGAPRQYF
TRBV6-2/TRBV6-3	TRBJ1-2	CASSYSVGYTF
TRBV6-5	TRBJ1-2	CASSQGRGYTF
TRBV6-6	TRBJ2-1	CASSLDPRVEQFF
TRBV7-9	TRBJ2-5	CASSSQGLFVTQYF
TRBV12-3/TRBV12-4	TRBJ2-5	CASVGGATETQYF
TRBV29-1	TRBJ2-7	CSVESGSWREQYF
TRBV20-1	TRBJ1-4	CSAPSLSVGEKLFF
TRBV19	TRBJ2-1	CATLLGYEQFF
TRBV7-2	TRBJ2-1	CASTLGLRGQFF
TRBV2	TRBJ1-2	CASSGSDGYGYTF
TRBV7-2	TRBJ1-5	CASSLGGISAQHF
TRBV3-1	TRBJ1-1	CASSPGGRPSNTEAFF
TRBV20-1	TRBJ2-5	CSARDPRGQKETQYF
TRBV5-5	TRBJ1-2	CASRTPGQTNYGYTF
TRBV18	TRBJ1-2	CASSPDRGVSGYTF
TRBV3-1	TRBJ1-1	CASSQEGKAKAFF
TRBV3-1	TRBJ2-6	CASTKGGAGANVLTF
TRBV12-3/TRBV12-4	TRBJ2-5	CASSPGPAGGRETQYF
TRBV20-1	TRBJ2-1	CSARSLAGGRSSFNEQFF
TRBV11-3	TRBJ1-5	CASGLVKGASGVQPQHF
TRBV12-3/TRBV12-4	TRBJ1-2	CASSGQGAVGYTF
TRBV6-5	TRBJ2-3	CASSYRAEHTQYF
TRBV29-1	TRBJ2-2	CSVGRPNTGELFF
TRBV27	TRBJ2-4	CASRGQDSLTKNIQYF
TRBV30	TRBJ1-5	CAWSTDVGQPQHF